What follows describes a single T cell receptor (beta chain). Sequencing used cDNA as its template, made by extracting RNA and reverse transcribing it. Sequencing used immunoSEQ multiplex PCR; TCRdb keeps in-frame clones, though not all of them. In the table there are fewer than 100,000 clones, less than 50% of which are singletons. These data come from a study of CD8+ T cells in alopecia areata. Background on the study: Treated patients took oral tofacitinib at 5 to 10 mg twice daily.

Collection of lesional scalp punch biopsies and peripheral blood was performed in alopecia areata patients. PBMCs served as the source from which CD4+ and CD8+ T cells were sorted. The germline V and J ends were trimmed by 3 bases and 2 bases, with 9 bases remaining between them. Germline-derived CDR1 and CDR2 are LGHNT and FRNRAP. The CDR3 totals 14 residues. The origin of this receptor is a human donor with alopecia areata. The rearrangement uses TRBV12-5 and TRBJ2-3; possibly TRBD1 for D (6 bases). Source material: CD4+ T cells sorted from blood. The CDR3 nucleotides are TGTGCTAGTGGTTTTAGACAGGACACAGATACGCAGTATTTT. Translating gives CASGFRQDTDTQYF.